The TCR beta chain under discussion was sequenced for a study of tumor-infiltrating lymphocytes in localized non-small cell lung cancer. Findings of the study overall: No T-cell fraction difference was seen between IM1 and IM2 tumors. TCRbeta sequencing showed higher T cell infiltration in tumors than uninvolved lung. Different pieces of the same tissue went to different assays, confounding technical variation with intratumor heterogeneity. Not all patients were TCR sequenced, owing to tissue quantity.

Only one count was recorded for this clone. The antigen remains undetermined. This table comes from immunoSEQ multiplex PCR, and its TCRdb copy is limited to in-frame clones, with some not included. The sample contains tens of thousands of clones, around 64% of which appear only once. V dropped 4 bases and J dropped 3 bases, with 22 bases sitting between them. CDR1 is SGHNT, CDR2 YYREEE, per germline (reference sequence). The CDR3 has 17 residues. The chain links TRBV5-4 to TRBJ1-2; possibly TRBD1 for D (5 bases). The TCR was taken from a human donor with non-small cell lung cancer. Sample: lung tumor tissue. The CDR3 sequence is CASSPERTGRLDYGYTF. CDR3 in DNA: TGTGCCAGCAGCCCGGAACGAACAGGCAGGTTAGACTATGGCTACACCTTC.